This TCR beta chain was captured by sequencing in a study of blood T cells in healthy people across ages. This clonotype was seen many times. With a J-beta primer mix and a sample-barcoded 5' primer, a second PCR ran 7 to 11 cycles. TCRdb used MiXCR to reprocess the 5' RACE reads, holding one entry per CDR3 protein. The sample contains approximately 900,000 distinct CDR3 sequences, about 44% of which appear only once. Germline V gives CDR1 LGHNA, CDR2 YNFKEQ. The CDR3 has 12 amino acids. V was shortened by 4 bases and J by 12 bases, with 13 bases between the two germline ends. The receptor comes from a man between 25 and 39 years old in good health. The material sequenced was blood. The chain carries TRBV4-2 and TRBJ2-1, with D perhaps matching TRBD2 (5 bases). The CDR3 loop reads CASSRGSDGQFF. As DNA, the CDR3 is TGTGCCAGCAGCCGAGGGTCGGACGGGCAGTTCTTC.